Listed below are T cell receptor beta chains from one sample, sequenced in a study of T cells in Graves' hyperthyroidism and ophthalmopathy. TCRdb re-analysed the multiplex PCR reads in MiXCR, keeping a single row per CDR3 protein. Among 90,000 to 120,000 distinct CDR3 sequences listed, approximately 16% were seen once. The sequenced sample was blood. These receptors were taken from a woman aged 50 to 60 with Graves' hyperthyroidism. Both conserved end residues are part of each CDR3. D genes are given only for firm matches. Where a row states a size, it is once, few, many or the class of an expanded clone; other rows omit it.

d_call	clone_size	v_call	j_call	cdr3_nt	cdr3_aa
.	.	TRBV11-2	TRBJ1-1	TGTGCCAGCAGCGCTATGGCTTCCCGGGGGGTGAACACTGAAGCTTTCTTT	CASSAMASRGVNTEAFF
.	many	TRBV28	TRBJ2-3	TGTGCCAGCAGTTTCCAGGCGGGGCACGCAGATACGCAGTATTTT	CASSFQAGHADTQYF
TRBD2	many	TRBV15	TRBJ2-1	TGTGCCACCAGCAGAGATACGCGGACTAGCGGAAACAATGAGCAGTTCTTC	CATSRDTRTSGNNEQFF
TRBD1	many	TRBV28	TRBJ2-3	TGTGCCAGCAGTTTGGTCGGGACAGGCACAGATACGCAGTATTTT	CASSLVGTGTDTQYF
.	many	TRBV28	TRBJ2-1	TGTGCCAGCAGTTTATTTGGCAGGGCGGATGAGCAGTTCTTC	CASSLFGRADEQFF
TRBD2	many	TRBV2	TRBJ2-2	TGTGCCAGCAGTGTGGGGTTAGGACTAGCGAACACCGGGGAGCTGTTTTTT	CASSVGLGLANTGELFF
TRBD2	many	TRBV27	TRBJ2-5	TGTGCCAGCAGTTTAACTAGCGGGAGGGATACGGAGACCCAGTACTTC	CASSLTSGRDTETQYF
.	many	TRBV30	TRBJ1-2	TGTGCCTGGAGTGTACTGTTTGGCTACACCTTC	CAWSVLFGYTF
TRBD2	many	TRBV10-3	TRBJ2-1	TGTGCCATCAGTGAGACGAACCTAGCGGGCAACAATGAGCAGTTCTTC	CAISETNLAGNNEQFF
.	many	TRBV10-1	TRBJ2-5	TGCGCCAGCACCGTTTACGGGACCCAGTACTTC	CASTVYGTQYF
.	many	TRBV3-1	TRBJ1-1	TGTGCCAGCCCCCCCGGGGGTAACACTGAAGCTTTCTTT	CASPPGGNTEAFF
.	many	TRBV7-9	TRBJ2-1	TGTGCCAGCAGCTTAGGGGCCCTCGCCCGTAGCGACACTCAGGTCGAGCAGTTCTTC	CASSLGALARSDTQVEQFF
.	many	TRBV5-1	TRBJ2-2	TGCGCCAGCGGGTACAGTGCCCAGAACACCGGGGAGCTGTTTTTT	CASGYSAQNTGELFF
.	many	TRBV13	TRBJ2-7	TGTGCCAGCAGCGCTCAGGGGCGGGTTAACTACGAGCAGTACTTC	CASSAQGRVNYEQYF
TRBD2	many	TRBV7-9	TRBJ2-1	TGTGCCAGCAGCTCGAGCGGGAGAGATCGCGATGAGCAGTTCTTC	CASSSSGRDRDEQFF